This TCR beta chain comes out of a study of cytomegalovirus exposure and HLA in healthy donors. PCR used 60 Vbeta primers and 13 Jbeta primers. In the original processing: The authors later counted about 80 million unique TCR beta chains, approximately 12 million of them shared. TCRdb's table, derived via immunoSEQ multiplex PCR, lists solely in-frame clones and lacks some. Clonal size and the V and J genes are those of that table, whereas D and trimming came from the DNA. The table shows roughly 170,000 clones, with 80% occurring only once. Comments on this clone: Antigen: not known.

Study-wide findings and caveats: At a 0.05 false discovery rate, a later analysis found roughly 17,000 TCR beta sequences to be associated with HLA alleles. Previous analysis showed most TCR beta V segments were productive about 87% or about 30% of the time. In a later analysis, DRB1 alleles had the most associated TCRs; HLA-C alleles the fewest.

The CDR3 is 14 amino acids. Germline V gene lookup returns CDR1 GTSNPN and CDR2 SVGIG (reference sequence). The ends lost 2 bases at V and 4 bases at J; junction bases unmatched: 5. Sequenced input: PBMCs. This receptor was obtained from a man between 25 and 39 years old in good health and CMV-seropositive. This sequence joins TRBV30 and TRBJ2-1; 7 nucleotides match TRBD1. The CDR3 here is CAWSRGRGYNEQFF. The CDR3 DNA follows: TGTGCCTGGAGTCGGGGCAGGGGGTACAATGAGCAGTTCTTC.